This entry describes one T cell receptor beta chain. This entry comes from a study of control samples from healthy donors and cancer patients. This CDR3 region has 14 residues. The V gene lost 5 bases and the J gene lost 1 base, with 11 bases spanning the gap. The germline gives CDR1 SQVTM, CDR2 ANQGSEA. TCRdb's table, derived via immunoSEQ multiplex PCR, lists solely in-frame clones and lacks some. Among roughly 88,000 clones listed, roughly nine tenths were seen once. This TCR derives from a woman younger than 45 in good health. The sample taken for sequencing was blood. V usage is TRBV29-1 and J usage is TRBJ1-4, with a weak D call TRBD1 (5 bases). The CDR3 loop reads CSVLSRGTNEKLFF. For the CDR3, the DNA is TGCAGCGTTCTGAGTAGGGGAACTAATGAAAAACTGTTTTTT.